The rows below give T cell receptor beta chains drawn from one sample of a study of blood T cell repertoires in COVID-19. TCRdb's copy holds only in-frame clones and misses some; the assay was immunoSEQ multiplex PCR. The sample holds approximately 170,000 clones; around 82% are singletons and the top ten take approximately 1.2%. Sequencing was done on a sample of peripheral blood. The receptors here all came from a man in his sixties who had recovered from COVID-19. Both conserved end residues are part of each CDR3. Each record gives: V gene, D gene, J gene, CDR3 protein. A D gene is named only where the DNA matches it firmly.

>TRBV5-1|.|TRBJ2-1
CASSLASSSEQFF
>TRBV24-1|.|TRBJ2-7
CATSDSTGSSYEQYF
>TRBV4-1|TRBD1|TRBJ1-5
CASSRTGVRNQPQHF
>TRBV24-1|.|TRBJ1-2
CATSPTLLFYGYTF
>TRBV18|TRBD2|TRBJ2-7
CASSRRTSGETEQYF
>TRBV30|TRBD2|TRBJ2-3
CAWSGVFRGGTDTQYF
>TRBV28|TRBD1|TRBJ1-1
CASSSPRDRAIPTEAFF
>TRBV6-4|TRBD2|TRBJ2-1
CASFLAGAHNEQFF
>TRBV19|.|TRBJ2-3
CASSIFSQSTDTQYF
>TRBV5-6|TRBD2|TRBJ2-3
CASSLGLAKTDTQYF
>TRBV6-6|TRBD1|TRBJ2-7
CASRSLGTGDYEQYF
>TRBV29-1|.|TRBJ2-7
CSVEDKDSGLYEQYF
>TRBV19|TRBD1|TRBJ1-5
CASSMTGAGQPQHF
>TRBV5-6|TRBD1|TRBJ1-4
CASSFSDRSDATNEKLFF
>TRBV11-2|.|TRBJ2-7
CASSLGHPYEQYF
>TRBV19|.|TRBJ1-5
CASTSGLSQHF
>TRBV10-3|TRBD1|TRBJ2-2
CAIQGTGNTGELFF
>TRBV27|TRBD1|TRBJ2-7
CASSLTGGGKQYF
>TRBV3-1/TRBV3-2|.|TRBJ2-3
CASSPLTGRFTDTQYF
>TRBV18|.|TRBJ2-2
CASSPRETANTGELFF
>TRBV5-1|.|TRBJ1-1
CASSLATSAGEAFF
>TRBV7-9|TRBD1|TRBJ1-5
CASSSDRGYQPQHF
>TRBV6-5|.|TRBJ1-3
CASSTRNTIYF
>TRBV15|.|TRBJ1-3
CATSRDQSSTSGNTIYF